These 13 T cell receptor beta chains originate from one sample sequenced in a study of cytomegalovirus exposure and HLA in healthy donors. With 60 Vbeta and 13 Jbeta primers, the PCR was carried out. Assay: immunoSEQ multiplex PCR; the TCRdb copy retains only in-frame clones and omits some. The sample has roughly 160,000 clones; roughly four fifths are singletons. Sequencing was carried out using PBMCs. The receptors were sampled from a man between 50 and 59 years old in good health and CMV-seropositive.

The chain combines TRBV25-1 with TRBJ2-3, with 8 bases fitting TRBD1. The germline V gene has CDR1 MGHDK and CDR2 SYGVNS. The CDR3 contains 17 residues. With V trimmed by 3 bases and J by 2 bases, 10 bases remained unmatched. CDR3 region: CASSDLRRQGTTDTQYF. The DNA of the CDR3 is TGTGCCAGCAGTGACCTAAGGAGACAGGGGACCACAGATACGCAGTATTTT.

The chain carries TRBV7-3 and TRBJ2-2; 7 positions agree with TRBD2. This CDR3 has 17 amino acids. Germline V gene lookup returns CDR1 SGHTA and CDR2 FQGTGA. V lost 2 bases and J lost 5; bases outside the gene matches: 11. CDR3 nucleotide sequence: TGTGCCAGCAGCTTATGGGGAGGGATGGAGCCGACCGGGGAGCTGTTTTTT. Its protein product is CASSLWGGMEPTGELFF.

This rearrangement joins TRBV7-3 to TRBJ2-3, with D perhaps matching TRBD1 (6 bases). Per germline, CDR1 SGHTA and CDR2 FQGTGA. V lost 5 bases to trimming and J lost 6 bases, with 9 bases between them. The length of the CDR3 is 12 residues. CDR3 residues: CASSAQGDTQYF. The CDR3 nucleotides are TGTGCCAGCAGCGCTCAGGGGGATACGCAGTATTTT.

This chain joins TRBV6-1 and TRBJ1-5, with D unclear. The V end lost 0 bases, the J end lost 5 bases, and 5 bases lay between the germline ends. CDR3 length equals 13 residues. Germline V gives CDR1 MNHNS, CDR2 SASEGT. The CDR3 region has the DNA TGTGCCAGCAGTGAAGCGAGCCATCAGCCCCAGCATTTT. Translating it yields CASSEASHQPQHF.

CDR3 DNA: TGTGCCAGCAGTAGCCCGCTCAGGGGAACTGAAGCTTTCTTT. Encoded protein: CASSSPLRGTEAFF. The V and J genes are TRBV7-9 and TRBJ1-1; perhaps TRBD1 as D (6 bases). Germline V CDR1 and CDR2: SEHNR, FQNEAQ (reference sequence). With 6 bases removed from V and 5 bases from J, the gap between germline ends came to 16 bases. The CDR3 loop spans 14 amino acids.

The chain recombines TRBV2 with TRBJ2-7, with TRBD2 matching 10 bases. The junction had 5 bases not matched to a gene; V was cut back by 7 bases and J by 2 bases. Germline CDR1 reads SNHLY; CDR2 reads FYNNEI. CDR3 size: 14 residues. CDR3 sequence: CASNPSGGTYEQYF. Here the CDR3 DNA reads TGTGCCAGCAACCCTAGCGGGGGTACCTACGAGCAGTACTTC. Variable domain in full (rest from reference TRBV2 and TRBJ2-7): EPEVTQTPSHQVTQMGQEVILRCVPISNHLYFYWYRQILGQKVEFLVSFYNNEISEKSEIFDDQFSVERPDGSNFTLKIRSTKLEDSAMYFCASNPSGGTYEQYFGPGTRLTVT.

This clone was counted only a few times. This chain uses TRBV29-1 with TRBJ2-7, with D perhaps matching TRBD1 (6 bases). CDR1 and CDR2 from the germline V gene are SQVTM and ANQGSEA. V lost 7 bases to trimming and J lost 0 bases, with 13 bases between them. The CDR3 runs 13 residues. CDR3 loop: CSAGTGYSYEQYF. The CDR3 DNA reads TGCAGCGCGGGTACAGGGTACTCCTACGAGCAGTACTTC.

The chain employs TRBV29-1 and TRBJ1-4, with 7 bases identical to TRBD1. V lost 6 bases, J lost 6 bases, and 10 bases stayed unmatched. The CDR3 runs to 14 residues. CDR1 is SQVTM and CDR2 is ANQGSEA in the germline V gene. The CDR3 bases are TGCAGCGTCCACGACAGGGAATATGATGAAAAACTGTTTTTT. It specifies CSVHDREYDEKLFF.

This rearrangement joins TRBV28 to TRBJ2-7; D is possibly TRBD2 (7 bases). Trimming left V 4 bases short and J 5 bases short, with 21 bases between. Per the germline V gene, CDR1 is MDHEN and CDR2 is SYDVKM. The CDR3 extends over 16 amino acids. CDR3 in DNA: TGTGCCAGCAGTTCCCAACGACGGGGGGCGAGGGACGAGCAGTACTTC. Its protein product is CASSSQRRGARDEQYF.

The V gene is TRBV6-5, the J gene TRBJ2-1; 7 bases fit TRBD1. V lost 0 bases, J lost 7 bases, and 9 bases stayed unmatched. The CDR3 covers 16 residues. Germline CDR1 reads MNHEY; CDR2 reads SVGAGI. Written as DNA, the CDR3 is TGTGCCAGCAGTTACTCATCCAGGGGGTGGGCGAATGAGCAGTTCTTC. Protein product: CASSYSSRGWANEQFF.

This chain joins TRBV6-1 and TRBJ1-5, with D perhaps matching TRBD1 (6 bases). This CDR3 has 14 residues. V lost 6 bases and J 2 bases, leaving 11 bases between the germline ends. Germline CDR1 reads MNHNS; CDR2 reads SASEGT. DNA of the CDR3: TGTGCCAGCAGCGGGGGGGGCCGCAATCAGCCCCAGCATTTT. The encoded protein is CASSGGGRNQPQHF.

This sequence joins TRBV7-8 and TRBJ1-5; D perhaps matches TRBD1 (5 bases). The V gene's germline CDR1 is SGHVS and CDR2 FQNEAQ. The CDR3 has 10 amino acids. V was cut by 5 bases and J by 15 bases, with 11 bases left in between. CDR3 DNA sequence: TGTGCCAGCAGCCCGGCAGGGTGGCATTTT. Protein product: CASSPAGWHF.

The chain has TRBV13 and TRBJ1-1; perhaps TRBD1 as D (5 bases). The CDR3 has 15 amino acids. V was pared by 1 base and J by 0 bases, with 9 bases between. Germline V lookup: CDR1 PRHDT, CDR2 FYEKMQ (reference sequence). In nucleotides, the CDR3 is TGTGCCAGCAGCTTAGAGGGGAACATGAACACTGAAGCTTTCTTT. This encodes CASSLEGNMNTEAFF. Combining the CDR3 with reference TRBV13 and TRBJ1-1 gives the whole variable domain AAGVIQSPRHLIKEKRETATLKCYPIPRHDTVYWYQQGPGQDPQFLISFYEKMQSDKGSIPDRFSAQQFSDYHSELNMSSLELGDSALYFCASSLEGNMNTEAFFGQGTRLTVV.